This is a list of T cell receptor beta chains from one sample in a study of T-cell memory formation after mild COVID-19. TCRdb itself ran the 5' RACE reads through MiXCR, one entry per CDR3 protein. The table has around 410,000 distinct CDR3 sequences, about a quarter seen once. The specimen was PBMCs or a T cell subset sorted from them (not recorded which). The source is an adult woman who had mild COVID-19 (a few samples of this study predate the infection). Cell type and time point are not known. CDR3s include the opening cysteine and the closing phenylalanine or tryptophan. A D gene is named only where the DNA matches it firmly. Some rows have no size entry. The others give once, few or many, or a class for an expanded clone.

j_gene	d_gene	abundance	v_gene	CDR3nt	CDR3aa
TRBJ1-1	NA	few	TRBV3-1	TGTGCCAGCAAGCCAGGGGAGGGGACTGAAGCTTTCTTT	CASKPGEGTEAFF
TRBJ1-2	NA	NA	TRBV14	TGTGCCAGCAGCCGGCCGGGGATCTATGGCTACACCTTC	CASSRPGIYGYTF
TRBJ1-5	NA	NA	TRBV4-2	TGTGCCAGCAGTTTTAGGGGAAGAGGTCAGCCCCAGCATTTT	CASSFRGRGQPQHF
TRBJ2-1	TRBD2	few	TRBV9	TGTGCCAGCAGCTCCAAGCGGGACCTTTACAATGAGCAGTTCTTC	CASSSKRDLYNEQFF
TRBJ1-2	TRBD1	NA	TRBV5-1	TGCGCCAGCAGCTTTAATACAGGGGATTCACCTTTTGGCTACACCTTC	CASSFNTGDSPFGYTF
TRBJ2-3	TRBD1	NA	TRBV11-1	TGTGCCAGCAGTAGGGGGCCGGAAGATACGCAGTATTTT	CASSRGPEDTQYF
TRBJ2-4	TRBD1	NA	TRBV7-6	TGTGCCAGCAGCTTAGAAGGACAGGGGGTCGGCAAAAACATTCAGTACTTC	CASSLEGQGVGKNIQYF
TRBJ2-5	TRBD1	NA	TRBV24-1	TGTGCCACCAGTGATGCCGTGACAGGGATGAGAGAGACCCAGTACTTC	CATSDAVTGMRETQYF
TRBJ2-1	TRBD2	few	TRBV2	TGTGCCAGCAGTACCGGGACTAGCGGGAGTAGGGGCTACAATGAGCAGTTCTTC	CASSTGTSGSRGYNEQFF
TRBJ2-7	NA	NA	TRBV24-1	TGTGCCACCAGTGACCCGGGCACGCGCGAGCAGTACTTC	CATSDPGTREQYF
TRBJ1-2	NA	NA	TRBV6-5	TGTGCCAGCAGTTACTACCCACAGGGATCCGACAATGGCTACACCTTC	CASSYYPQGSDNGYTF
TRBJ2-2	NA	few	TRBV7-3	TGTGCCAGCAGCTTACAACACACGAACACCGGGGAGCTGTTTTTT	CASSLQHTNTGELFF
TRBJ2-7	NA	many	TRBV4-1	TGCGCCAGCAGCCAAGAGGGGGCTAGCGGTTACGAGCAGTACTTC	CASSQEGASGYEQYF
TRBJ1-2	NA	NA	TRBV6-2/TRBV6-3	TGTGCCAGCAGTAACTCCGGGACGGCCCTCTATGGCTACACCTTC	CASSNSGTALYGYTF
TRBJ2-3	NA	many	TRBV29-1	TGCAGCGTTGACGGAACGCCCACAGATACGCAGTATTTT	CSVDGTPTDTQYF
TRBJ2-7	NA	NA	TRBV4-2	TGTGCCAGCTCTTCTGGGGAGAGTCTCCCTAGGGAGCAGTACTTC	CASSSGESLPREQYF
TRBJ1-1	NA	NA	TRBV7-9	TGTGCCAGCAGCCCAGTACCGGGGGCTTTCTTT	CASSPVPGAFF
TRBJ2-7	NA	few	TRBV20-1	TGCAGTGCCTCGCGGCTGGAGGAGCAGTACTTC	CSASRLEEQYF
TRBJ1-1	TRBD1	few	TRBV7-9	TGTGCCAGCAGCTTTTCCGCGGGACAGGTCACTGAAGCTTTCTTT	CASSFSAGQVTEAFF
TRBJ2-1	TRBD1	NA	TRBV2	TGTGCCAGCCAGCACCGGGGGCCGGGACAGGGTTTGGAGGAGCAGTTCTTC	CASQHRGPGQGLEEQFF
TRBJ2-3	NA	NA	TRBV7-6	TGTGCCAGCAGCTCGATCGACCCGGCGGATACGCAGTATTTT	CASSSIDPADTQYF
TRBJ2-1	NA	NA	TRBV5-1	TGCGCCAGCATGGCGGGGCCCTCCCTTGGCGATGAGCAGTTCTTC	CASMAGPSLGDEQFF
TRBJ2-7	NA	NA	TRBV20-1	TGCAGGGCCCCCCCTATAGACAGGCCCTTCTCCTACGAGCAGTACTTC	CRAPPIDRPFSYEQYF
TRBJ1-1	NA	NA	TRBV9	TGTGCCAGCAGCGAAAGGCCCACGAACACTGAAGCTTTCTTT	CASSERPTNTEAFF
TRBJ2-3	NA	few	TRBV5-1	TGCGCCAGCGGAATAGACGGCCTAAGCACAGATACGCAGTATTTT	CASGIDGLSTDTQYF
TRBJ2-3	NA	NA	TRBV7-7	TGTGCCAGCAGCGGTCCTACGGTTGTGGGTTTAACAGATACGCAGTATTTT	CASSGPTVVGLTDTQYF
TRBJ2-1	NA	NA	TRBV2	TGTGCCAGCAGCTGGGGTACCTACAATGAGCAGTTCTTC	CASSWGTYNEQFF
TRBJ2-5	TRBD1	few	TRBV20-1	TGCAGTGCCCGGACGGGACAGGGGACCCAGTACTTC	CSARTGQGTQYF
TRBJ2-1	NA	NA	TRBV29-1	TGCAGCGTTGACGGAGGGCAGCGGTCCTACAATGAGCAGTTCTTC	CSVDGGQRSYNEQFF
TRBJ1-5	TRBD1	NA	TRBV29-1	TGCAGCGTTGGGGCAGGGGGAAATCAGCCCCAGCATTTT	CSVGAGGNQPQHF
TRBJ1-5	NA	NA	TRBV7-2	TGTGCCAGCAGTCAGTATGGGGGCAATCAGCCCCAGCATTTT	CASSQYGGNQPQHF
TRBJ2-3	TRBD2	NA	TRBV10-3	TGTGCCATCTCCGGGACTAGCGGTACGCAGTATTTT	CAISGTSGTQYF
TRBJ2-1	TRBD2	NA	TRBV30	TGTGCCTGGAGTGGAGGACTAGCGGCATGGGGTGAGCAGTTCTTC	CAWSGGLAAWGEQFF
TRBJ2-7	NA	few	TRBV7-3	TGTGCCAGCAGCTTTACGGGGGGCGGTACCTACGAGCAGTACTTC	CASSFTGGGTYEQYF
TRBJ1-1	TRBD1	many	TRBV7-6	TGTGCCAGCAGCTTCCCAGGGGGCCAAAACACTGAAGCTTTCTTT	CASSFPGGQNTEAFF
TRBJ1-2	NA	NA	TRBV20-1	TGCAGTGCTAGAGGATGGGGGGGCTACACCTTC	CSARGWGGYTF
TRBJ2-7	NA	NA	TRBV12-3/TRBV12-4	TGTGCCAGCAGTTTGTACGGAGGGACCTACGAGCAGTACTTC	CASSLYGGTYEQYF
TRBJ2-2	NA	few	TRBV7-2	TGTGCCAGCAGCTTTGCGACAGCCGACACCGGGGAGCTGTTTTTT	CASSFATADTGELFF
TRBJ1-6	TRBD1	few	TRBV5-6	TGTGCCAGCAGCTCAAGCTCTAGGGGGCCTCAGTCACCCCTCCACTTT	CASSSSSRGPQSPLHF
TRBJ2-2	NA	few	TRBV29-1	TGCAGCGTTGTTAGGGGGGATCGGAACACCGGGGAGCTGTTTTTT	CSVVRGDRNTGELFF
TRBJ2-7	TRBD2	NA	TRBV5-1	TGCGCCAGCAGCTTGGAACCCGGGGGGTCCACCTACGAGCAGTACTTC	CASSLEPGGSTYEQYF
TRBJ2-3	NA	NA	TRBV24-1	TGTGCCACCAGTACTACAGGTGCAGCAGATACGCAGTATTTT	CATSTTGAADTQYF
TRBJ2-3	TRBD2	once	TRBV5-1	TGCGCCAGCAGCTTGGAGGGGCCTAGCGGGGGCACAGATACGCAGTATTTT	CASSLEGPSGGTDTQYF
TRBJ2-5	NA	few	TRBV11-3	TGTGCCAGCAGCTTGAACGGGGTGGCCCAAGAGACCCAGTACTTC	CASSLNGVAQETQYF
TRBJ2-7	NA	few	TRBV9	TGTGCCAGCAGCCCAATAGGGGACTTATCCTACGAGCAGTACTTC	CASSPIGDLSYEQYF
TRBJ2-3	NA	few	TRBV9	TGTGCCAGCAGCGTAGACCATACGCAGTATTTT	CASSVDHTQYF
TRBJ2-1	NA	NA	TRBV7-9	TGTGCCAGCAGCCATGACGGGGCGGGGGCCTCCTACAATGAGCAGTTCTTC	CASSHDGAGASYNEQFF
TRBJ1-1	NA	NA	TRBV9	TGTGCCAGCAGCCCACACAAGGGTAGGGGGGAGAACACTGAAGCTTTCTTT	CASSPHKGRGENTEAFF
TRBJ2-3	TRBD1	many	TRBV10-3	TGTGCCATCAGTGAGTCTGGGACAGGGATACGCACAGATACGCAGTATTTT	CAISESGTGIRTDTQYF